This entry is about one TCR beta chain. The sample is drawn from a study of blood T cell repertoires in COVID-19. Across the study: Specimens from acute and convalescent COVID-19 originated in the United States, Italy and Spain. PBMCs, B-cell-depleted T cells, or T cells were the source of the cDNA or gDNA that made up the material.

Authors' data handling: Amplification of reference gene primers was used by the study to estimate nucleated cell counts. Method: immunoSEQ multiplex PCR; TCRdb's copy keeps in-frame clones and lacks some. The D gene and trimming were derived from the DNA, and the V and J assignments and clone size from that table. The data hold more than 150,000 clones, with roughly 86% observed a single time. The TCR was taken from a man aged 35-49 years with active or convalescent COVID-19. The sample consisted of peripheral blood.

This chain's CDR3 is CASSPETDTQYF. The CDR3, as DNA: TGTGCCAGCTCACCAGAGACAGATACGCAGTATTTT. V is TRBV18 and J is TRBJ2-3; D gene ambiguous. The CDR3 runs to 12 residues. Germline values: CDR1 KGHSH, CDR2 LQKENI. Trimming removed 2 bases from V and 3 bases from J, with 3 bases in between.